The next 18 T cell receptor beta chains were all read from a single sample in a study of PD-1 blockade in mismatch repair-deficient tumors. This table comes from immunoSEQ multiplex PCR, and its TCRdb copy is limited to in-frame clones, with some not included. The sample has 77,000 or so clones, more than 80% seen once. The sample consisted of peripheral blood, taken 44 weeks after starting pembrolizumab. These receptors were obtained from an adult with mismatch repair-deficient cancer.

V usage is TRBV7-2 and J usage is TRBJ2-7; no definite D call. The CDR3 totals 16 residues. From germline, CDR1 is SGHTA and CDR2 FQGNSA. The V end was cut by 1 base, the J end by 0 bases, with 13 bases between. CDR3 sequence reads: CASSLDLGEYSYEQYF. CDR3 nucleotides: TGTGCCAGCAGCTTAGATCTTGGCGAGTACTCCTACGAGCAGTACTTC.

The chain is built from TRBV2 and TRBJ2-1; D is ambiguous. The CDR3 has 11 amino acids. Trimming took off 4 bases at V and 6 bases at J, with 4 bases between the two ends. CDR1 and CDR2 (germline): SNHLY, FYNNEI. DNA for the CDR3: TGTGCCAGCAGTGTGGTCAATGAGCAGTTCTTC. This sequence encodes CASSVVNEQFF.

The chain links TRBV5-6 to TRBJ2-6; D gene unclear. CDR1 SGHDT and CDR2 YYEEEE come from the germline V gene. V was shortened by 5 bases and J by 1 base, with 4 bases between the two germline ends. This CDR3 comprises 13 residues. CDR3 residues: CASRRSGANVLTF. CDR3 DNA sequence: TGTGCCAGCAGGAGGTCTGGGGCCAACGTCCTGACTTTC.

J is TRBJ2-5 and V is TRBV14; 10 bases line up with TRBD2. The V gene's germline CDR1 is SGHDN and CDR2 FVKESK. This CDR3 spans 15 amino acids. With V trimmed by 2 bases and J by 2 bases, 2 bases remained unmatched. CDR3 DNA sequence: TGTGCCAGCAGCCAATTACTAGCGGGACAAGAGACCCAGTACTTC. Translating gives CASSQLLAGQETQYF. The full variable domain, its missing parts supplied by reference TRBV14 and TRBJ2-5, is EAGVTQFPSHSVIEKGQTVTLRCDPISGHDNLYWYRRVMGKEIKFLLHFVKESKQDESGMPNNRFLAERTGGTYSTLKVQPAELEDSGVYFCASSQLLAGQETQYFGPGTRLLVL.

The table lists this clone with a few counts. This chain connects TRBV6-6 to TRBJ2-7, with D unclear. V lost 5 bases to trimming and J lost 3 bases, with 8 bases between them. This CDR3 has 12 amino acids. The germline CDR1 and CDR2 sequences are MNHNY and SVGAGI (reference sequence). The CDR3 sequence is CASSPDVYEQYF. CDR3 in DNA: TGTGCCAGCAGTCCCGACGTCTACGAGCAGTACTTC.

CDR3 amino acids: CASSPANYGYTF. CDR3 in DNA: TGTGCCAGCAGTCCCGCCAACTATGGCTACACCTTC. This chain links TRBV6-5 with TRBJ1-2, with D hard to call. The CDR3 is 12 amino acids. V was clipped by 5 bases and J by 2 bases, with 6 bases between them. Germline CDR1 MNHEY, CDR2 SVGAGI.

The chain has TRBV7-9 and TRBJ1-1; perhaps TRBD1 as D (5 bases). The germline CDR1 and CDR2 sequences are SEHNR and FQNEAQ (reference sequence). The CDR3 has 16 amino acids. V was trimmed by 5 bases and J by 6 bases, leaving 22 bases between them. The CDR3 coding sequence is TGTGCCAGCAGCCCCCCCACAAGGGGCGCATCTGCTGAAGCTTTCTTT. Its protein product is CASSPPTRGASAEAFF. Full variable domain (remainder filled in from reference TRBV7-9 and TRBJ1-1): DTGVSQNPRHKITKRGQNVTFRCDPISEHNRLYWYRQTLGQGPEFLTYFQNEAQLEKSRLLSDRFSAERPKGSFSTLEIQRTEQGDSAMYLCASSPPTRGASAEAFFGQGTRLTVV.

This clone was picked up one time. This chain uses TRBV5-1 with TRBJ1-1; the D is unclear. The CDR3 is made up of 14 amino acids. The ends were cut back, 3 bases at V and 1 base at J, with 10 bases in the middle. CDR1 is SGHRS, CDR2 YFSETQ, per germline. The CDR3 spells CASSWNTANTEAFF. The CDR3 DNA reads TGCGCCAGCAGCTGGAATACAGCGAACACTGAAGCTTTCTTT. Complete variable domain (other parts from reference TRBV5-1 and TRBJ1-1): KAGVTQTPRYLIKTRGQQVTLSCSPISGHRSVSWYQQTPGQGLQFLFEYFSETQRNKGNFPGRFSGRQFSNSRSEMNVSTLELGDSALYLCASSWNTANTEAFFGQGTRLTVV.

This clone has more than one count but fewer than ten. The rearrangement links TRBV6-5 to TRBJ1-5, with TRBD1 identical over 7 bases. The V gene's germline CDR1 is MNHEY and CDR2 SVGAGI. This CDR3 contains 14 residues. With V trimmed by 5 bases and J by 7 bases, 8 bases remained unmatched. The CDR3 is CASSTGAGVQPQHF. The CDR3 region has the DNA TGTGCCAGCAGTACAGGGGCAGGGGTCCAGCCCCAGCATTTT.

The chain carries TRBV5-6 and TRBJ2-1, with 8 bases lining up with TRBD2. The CDR3 extends over 16 amino acids. Germline V gene lookup returns CDR1 SGHDT and CDR2 YYEEEE. V lost 4 bases, J lost 6 bases, and 12 bases stayed unmatched. For the CDR3, the DNA is TGTGCCAGCAGCCCCGAAAGCGGGAGAAGGGTCAATGAGCAGTTCTTC. Translating it yields CASSPESGRRVNEQFF.

The genes are TRBV7-8 and TRBJ2-3; weak D call: TRBD1 (5 bases). V shed 2 bases and J shed 6 bases, with 15 bases lying between them. This CDR3 comprises 15 residues. CDR1 SGHVS and CDR2 FQNEAQ come from the germline V gene. The chain's CDR3 is CASSLQGQGRDTQYF. The CDR3 nucleotides read TGTGCCAGCAGCTTACAGGGCCAGGGTCGGGATACGCAGTATTTT.

CDR3 DNA: TGTGCCAGCAGCGAGAATACAAGGGGCGGGAGGGAAGACAATGAGCAGTTCTTC. It translates to CASSENTRGGREDNEQFF. V gene TRBV9 combines with J gene TRBJ2-1; 9 bases fit TRBD2. The ends lost 3 bases at V and 5 bases at J; junction bases unmatched: 15. The CDR3 has 18 amino acids. The V gene's germline CDR1 is SGDLS and CDR2 YYNGEE.

The V call is TRBV7-2, the J call TRBJ2-1, with D tentatively TRBD2 (6 bases). Trimming shortened V by 5 bases and J by 5 bases, and 13 bases separated the two germline ends. The CDR3 totals 14 residues. Germline assignment: CDR1 SGHTA and CDR2 FQGNSA. This CDR3 reads CASSPRPGDNEQFF. CDR3 bases: TGTGCCAGCAGCCCTAGGCCGGGAGACAATGAGCAGTTCTTC.

This clone was seen only once. This chain joins TRBV5-1 and TRBJ2-1, with D unresolved. CDR1 and CDR2 from the germline V gene are SGHRS and YFSETQ. V gave up 0 bases and J gave up 3 bases, with 4 bases separating them. CDR3 length equals 13 residues. CDR3 bases: TGCGCCAGCAGCTTGGACCTCTACAATGAGCAGTTCTTC. It specifies CASSLDLYNEQFF.

This chain links TRBV11-3 with TRBJ2-7; D perhaps matches TRBD2 (7 bases). V was clipped by 3 bases and J by 2 bases, with 11 bases between them. CDR1 SGHNT and CDR2 YENEEA come from the germline V gene. The CDR3 extends over 14 amino acids. The CDR3 bases are TGTGCCAGCAGCTTCGGCGGGGGCGCCTACGAGCAGTACTTC. This codes for CASSFGGGAYEQYF.

This chain uses TRBV9 with TRBJ2-7; weak D call: TRBD1 (6 bases). Trimming shortened V by 0 bases and J by 3 bases, and 13 bases separated the two germline ends. The CDR3 spans 15 residues. Germline assignment: CDR1 SGDLS and CDR2 YYNGEE. The CDR3 nucleotides read TGTGCCAGCAGCGTAGCAGGCAGGGGAATCTACGAGCAGTACTTC. This gives the protein CASSVAGRGIYEQYF.

The chain recombines TRBV6-6 with TRBJ2-1, with TRBD1 as a possible D gene (6 bases). Germline V gene sequence: CDR1 MNHNY, CDR2 SVGAGI (reference sequence). The CDR3 loop spans 14 amino acids. With 0 bases removed from V and 10 bases from J, the gap between germline ends came to 13 bases. The CDR3 DNA sequence: TGTGCCAGCAGTTACTCGATACGGGACATGGAGCAGTTCTTC. This gives the protein CASSYSIRDMEQFF.

The genes are TRBV5-4 and TRBJ2-4; 10 nucleotides agree with TRBD1. The ends lost 5 bases at V and 4 bases at J; junction bases unmatched: 6. Germline V lookup: CDR1 SGHNT, CDR2 YYREEE (reference sequence). This CDR3 has 15 residues. CDR3 coding DNA: TGTGCCAGCAGTTCCCGGGACAGGGGAAAAAACATTCAGTACTTC. It codes for CASSSRDRGKNIQYF.